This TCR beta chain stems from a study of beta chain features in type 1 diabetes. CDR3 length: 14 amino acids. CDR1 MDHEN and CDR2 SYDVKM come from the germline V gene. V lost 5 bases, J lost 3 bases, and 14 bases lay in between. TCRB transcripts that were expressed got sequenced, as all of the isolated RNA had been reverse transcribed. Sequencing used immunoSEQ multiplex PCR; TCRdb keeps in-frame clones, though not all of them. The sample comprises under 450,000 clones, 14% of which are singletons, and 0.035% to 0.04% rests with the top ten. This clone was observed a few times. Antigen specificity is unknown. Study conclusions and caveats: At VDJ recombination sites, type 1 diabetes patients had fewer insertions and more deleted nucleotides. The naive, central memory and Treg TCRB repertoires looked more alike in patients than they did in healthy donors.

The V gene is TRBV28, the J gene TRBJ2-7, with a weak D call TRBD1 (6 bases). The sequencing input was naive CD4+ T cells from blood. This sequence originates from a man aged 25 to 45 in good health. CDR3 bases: TGTGCCAGCAGTCCTGGACAGCTTAGCTACGAGCAGTACGTC. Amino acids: CASSPGQLSYEQYV.